This entry lists 20 T cell receptor beta chains sequenced from one sample in a study of blood T cell repertoires in COVID-19 (TCRdb year 2020). Libraries came from the immunoSEQ multiplex PCR assay. TCRdb limited this immuneACCESS table to in-frame rearrangements with V and J called. A share of clones is missing; checked studies link under half to unresolved V genes, and the rest is unexplained. This sample is represented by 200,000 to 300,000 clones; more than 75% of them were singletons. The ten top clones hold over 2% of the sample. The source material was peripheral blood. The receptor set was obtained from a woman in her 50s with acute or convalescent COVID-19.

J is TRBJ2-1 and V is TRBV15, with 8 bases identical to TRBD2. Germline CDR1 and CDR2: LNHNV and YYDKDF (reference sequence). After removal of 8 bases from V and 3 bases from J, the junction contained 18 bases not matched to a gene. This CDR3 comprises 18 residues. The CDR3 DNA follows: TGTGCCACCTTTGGTTGGAGCGGGAGAGTAAAGAGCTACAATGAGCAGTTCTTC. Translating it yields CATFGWSGRVKSYNEQFF.

This chain uses TRBV5-1 with TRBJ2-3; 10 nucleotides match TRBD2. From germline, CDR1 is SGHRS and CDR2 YFSETQ. The CDR3 runs to 15 residues. V lost 7 bases to trimming and J lost 0 bases; unmatched junction nucleotides: 5. CDR3 DNA: TGCGCCAGCCGCCAACTAGCGGGAAGCACAGATACGCAGTATTTT. Protein product: CASRQLAGSTDTQYF.

This chain connects TRBV2 to TRBJ2-5; TRBD2 agrees at 10 bases. With 4 bases clipped from V and 1 base from J, the junction kept 3 bases outside the gene matches. The CDR3 covers 15 residues. CDR1 is SNHLY, CDR2 FYNNEI, per germline. CDR3 protein: CASSGTSGAQETQYF. The CDR3 bases are TGTGCCAGCAGTGGAACTAGCGGGGCCCAAGAGACCCAGTACTTC.

V gene TRBV12-5 combines with J gene TRBJ2-1; D might be TRBD2 (6 bases). From germline, CDR1 is LGHNT and CDR2 FRNRAP. The V end was cut by 6 bases, the J end by 2 bases, with 11 bases between. The CDR3 spans 14 residues. CDR3 coding DNA: TGTGCTAGTGGCCGGGACTCGCCCTACAATGAGCAGTTCTTC. Translated, it gives CASGRDSPYNEQFF.

The V and J genes are TRBV19 and TRBJ1-2; D may be TRBD1 (5 bases). Trimming shortened V by 7 bases and J by 7 bases, and 10 bases separated the two germline ends. This CDR3 spans 11 amino acids. Per the germline V gene, CDR1 is LNHDA and CDR2 is SQIVND (reference sequence). CDR3 DNA: TGTGCCAGTATCCAGGGCGGTGGCTACACCTTC. Amino acid sequence: CASIQGGGYTF.

This clone was counted once. The chain uses TRBV4-3 and TRBJ1-5, with 7 bases aligning to TRBD1. J gave up 0 bases and V 3 bases, and 2 bases lay outside the gene matches. CDR1 and CDR2 (germline): LGHNA, YSLEER. The CDR3 consists of 15 residues. The CDR3 nucleotides read TGCGCCAGCAGCCATGACAGGGATAGCAATCAGCCCCAGCATTTT. This sequence encodes CASSHDRDSNQPQHF.

This clone has only one observation. CDR3 coding DNA: TGTGCCAGCAAAGGGGTAGGGGCTTACGAGCAGTACTTC. Its protein product is CASKGVGAYEQYF. V is TRBV28 and J is TRBJ2-7; D is possibly TRBD1 (5 bases). This CDR3 comprises 13 residues. V was cut by 7 bases and J by 4 bases, with 14 bases left in between. The germline V gene has CDR1 MDHEN and CDR2 SYDVKM.

This chain connects TRBV4-1 to TRBJ1-1; tentative D call: TRBD1 (6 bases). Germline V gene lookup returns CDR1 MGHRA and CDR2 YSYEKL. There are 15 residues in the CDR3. The V end lost 1 base, the J end lost 5 bases, and 14 bases lay between the germline ends. CDR3 sequence: CASSQAPGEGTEAFF. For the CDR3, the DNA is TGCGCCAGCAGCCAAGCCCCAGGGGAGGGGACTGAAGCTTTCTTT.

V gene TRBV27 combines with J gene TRBJ1-6, with 11 nucleotides matching TRBD1. With V trimmed by 4 bases and J by 0 bases, 8 bases remained unmatched. CDR1 is MNHEY, CDR2 SMNVEV, per germline (reference sequence). This CDR3 spans 19 amino acids. CDR3 sequence: CASSSGEGQGGSYNSPLHF. Written as DNA, the CDR3 is TGTGCCAGCAGTTCCGGGGAGGGACAGGGGGGCTCCTATAATTCACCCCTCCACTTT.

The chain couples TRBV28 to TRBJ1-6; 7 bases are a match to TRBD1. The germline V gene has CDR1 MDHEN and CDR2 SYDVKM. With 4 bases clipped from V and 1 base from J, the junction kept 7 bases outside the gene matches. CDR3 length equals 17 residues. The CDR3 reads CASSSTGFGSYNSPLHF. CDR3 DNA: TGTGCCAGCAGTTCGACAGGGTTTGGGTCCTATAATTCACCCCTCCACTTT.

The gene calls are TRBV24-1 and TRBJ1-5, with TRBD1 matching over 7 bases. The ends lost 3 bases at V and 2 bases at J; junction bases unmatched: 6. The germline V gene has CDR1 KGHDR and CDR2 SFDVKD. The CDR3 contains 16 residues. CDR3 sequence (DNA): TGTGCCACCAGTGATCCCCGACAGGGAGGCAATCAGCCCCAGCATTTT. Residues: CATSDPRQGGNQPQHF.

The chain couples TRBV2 to TRBJ2-1, with 10 bases lining up with TRBD2. This CDR3 has 14 amino acids. Germline CDR1 is SNHLY and CDR2 is FYNNEI. V lost 10 bases, J lost 2 bases, and 5 bases stayed unmatched. CDR3 DNA: TGTGCCATGCAACTAGCGGGACCCTACAATGAGCAGTTCTTC. The encoded protein is CAMQLAGPYNEQFF.

The chain has TRBV7-9 and TRBJ1-1; D not certain. Trimming stripped 4 bases from V and 6 bases from J, with 15 bases between. This CDR3 has 14 amino acids. CDR1 and CDR2 (germline): SEHNR, FQNEAQ (reference sequence). The CDR3 DNA is TGTGCCAGCAGCTCCAACCCGGGGAGACCTGAAGCTTTCTTT. Translated: CASSSNPGRPEAFF. Based on the CDR3 plus reference TRBV7-9 and TRBJ1-1, the full variable domain is DTGVSQNPRHKITKRGQNVTFRCDPISEHNRLYWYRQTLGQGPEFLTYFQNEAQLEKSRLLSDRFSAERPKGSFSTLEIQRTEQGDSAMYLCASSSNPGRPEAFFGQGTRLTVV.

The V and J genes are TRBV5-8 and TRBJ1-2; 7 nucleotides line up with TRBD1. Germline CDR1 SGHTS, CDR2 YDEGEE. This CDR3 has 15 amino acids. Trimming at V came to 4 bases and at J to 3 bases, leaving 9 bases not matched to a gene. In DNA, the CDR3 is TGTGCCAGCAGCCCAGAAACAGGGGAGTACTATGGCTACACCTTC. Its translation: CASSPETGEYYGYTF.

The genes are TRBV4-3 and TRBJ1-2; D unresolved. This CDR3 contains 16 residues. Trimming left V 0 bases short and J 4 bases short, with 15 bases between. Germline loops: CDR1 LGHNA, CDR2 YSLEER. The CDR3 region has the DNA TGCGCCAGCAGCCAAGATGGTCGGGAGGGAGGCTATGGCTACACCTTC. Translation: CASSQDGREGGYGYTF.

V is TRBV12-3 or TRBV12-4 and J is TRBJ1-2, with D uncertain. V dropped 5 bases and J dropped 4 bases, with 8 bases sitting between them. This CDR3 has 12 amino acids. DNA for the CDR3: TGTGCCAGCAGTCCTAACAGCTATGGCTACACCTTC. This sequence encodes CASSPNSYGYTF.

The chain combines TRBV24-1 with TRBJ2-7; 10 nucleotides align to TRBD2. This CDR3 contains 17 residues. V was pared by 4 bases and J by 3 bases, with 11 bases of the junction left unmatched. In germline, CDR1 is KGHDR, CDR2 SFDVKD. The CDR3 nucleotides are TGTGCCACCAGTGAAGAGGGGGTAGCGGGAGGCTACTACGAGCAGTACTTC. Its translation: CATSEEGVAGGYYEQYF.

This chain uses TRBV7-6 with TRBJ2-2; weak D call: TRBD1 (5 bases). The CDR3 contains 15 residues. The V gene lost 5 bases and the J gene lost 3 bases, with 13 bases spanning the gap. Per germline, CDR1 SGHVS and CDR2 FNYEAQ. The DNA for the CDR3 is TGTGCCAGCAGCCACGACACAGGTTACACCGGGGAGCTGTTTTTT. It yields the protein CASSHDTGYTGELFF. Filled out from reference TRBV7-6 and TRBJ2-2, the complete variable domain reads GAGVSQSPRYKVTKRGQDVALRCDPISGHVSLYWYRQALGQGPEFLTYFNYEAQQDKSGLPNDRFSAERPEGSISTLTIQRTEQRDSAMYRCASSHDTGYTGELFFGEGSRLTVL.

The chain joins TRBV30 to TRBJ1-3; no clear D. Germline V gives CDR1 GTSNPN, CDR2 SVGIG (reference sequence). The CDR3 is 15 amino acids. V gave up 0 bases and J gave up 2 bases, with 11 bases separating them. CDR3 coding DNA: TGTGCCTGGAGTGTACGGGTGGTTACTGGAAACACCATATATTTT. Translated: CAWSVRVVTGNTIYF.

This chain connects TRBV4-3 to TRBJ2-7; D gene ambiguous. CDR3 length: 17 residues. The germline CDR1 and CDR2 sequences are LGHNA and YSLEER. Between the trimmed V and J ends, which lost 1 base and 0 bases, there was a span of 16 bases. The CDR3 DNA reads TGCGCCAGCAGCCAAGCCTCTCTTACCGGAGCCTCCTACGAGCAGTACTTC. Protein sequence: CASSQASLTGASYEQYF.